This T cell receptor beta chain was identified in a study of spatial heterogeneity in lung cancer. On the study more broadly: Consistent detection of more beta-chain than alpha-chain sequences was observed.

The V gene lost 6 bases and the J gene lost 0 bases, with 21 bases spanning the gap. The germline gives CDR1 SEHNR, CDR2 FQNEAQ (reference sequence). This CDR3 has 19 amino acids. TCRdb redid the calling of the 5' RACE reads with MiXCR, one entry per CDR3 protein. The sample lists about 45,000 distinct CDR3 sequences; 20% to 25% were seen once. Study-level findings and limits: Whereas they appeared in blood less at follow-up, ubiquitous expanded tumor TCRs appeared there more at resection.

This clonotype was detected ten times or more. Its antigen is still unknown. Time point here: blood at routine non-recurrence follow-up after resection. This receptor was taken from a female donor with early-stage non-small cell lung cancer. The chain recombines TRBV7-9 with TRBJ1-6; a weak D match, TRBD1 (5 bases). Here the sequenced sample was PBMCs, taken at follow-up. The CDR3 coding sequence is TGTGCCAGCAGACCTACACCGGGACCGCGAGGCTCCTATAATTCACCCCTCCACTTT. Its translation is CASRPTPGPRGSYNSPLHF.